The 10 T cell receptor beta chains given below trace back to one sample, sequenced in a study of blood T cell repertoires in COVID-19. Assay used: immunoSEQ multiplex PCR; TCRdb lists only in-frame clones, some missing. The sample has about 64,000 clones, 80% to 90% seen once. The sequenced sample consisted of peripheral blood. All receptors derive from a woman aged 55-69 years with COVID-19, enrolled during active disease.

The chain employs TRBV5-1 and TRBJ2-1, with 10 bases fitting TRBD1. The CDR3 length is 18 residues. The junction had 16 bases not matched to a gene; V was cut back by 0 bases and J by 10 bases. Germline V lookup: CDR1 SGHRS, CDR2 YFSETQ. The CDR3 region is CASSLGGGAGQGIREQFF. The CDR3 DNA sequence: TGCGCCAGCAGCTTGGGTGGGGGTGCGGGACAGGGGATACGGGAGCAGTTCTTC.

This clone was seen a few times. The chain combines TRBV20-1 with TRBJ2-1, with TRBD2 matching over 10 bases. The CDR3 has 14 amino acids. CDR1 is DFQATT and CDR2 is SNEGSKA in the germline V gene (reference sequence). Losses at the gene ends were 3 bases for V and 8 bases for J; bases not matched to a gene: 7. Here the CDR3 DNA reads TGCAGTGCTAGTGAAGCGGGAGGGCCGGATGAGCAGTTCTTC. Protein: CSASEAGGPDEQFF.

The V and J genes are TRBV7-8 and TRBJ1-1; D may be TRBD1 (5 bases). V dropped 6 bases and J dropped 4 bases, with 12 bases sitting between them. Germline lookup yields CDR1 SGHVS and CDR2 FQNEAQ. CDR3 length: 13 residues. In DNA form, the CDR3 reads TGTGCCAGCAGGACCGTAAGGGGCACTGAAGCTTTCTTT. This translates into CASRTVRGTEAFF.

The CDR3 DNA reads TGTGCCAGCAGCCAGGCTATGGGACTAGCGGGAGAAGGTGAGCAGTTCTTC. It is translated as CASSQAMGLAGEGEQFF. The chain carries TRBV3-1 (or the pseudogene TRBV3-2) and TRBJ2-1; TRBD2 aligns across 14 bases. Trimming removed 3 bases from V and 9 bases from J; junction bases left unmatched: 10. CDR1 and CDR2 from the germline V gene are LGHDT and YNNKEL (reference sequence). The CDR3 has 17 amino acids.

This chain joins TRBV5-4 and TRBJ2-1; TRBD2 matches 10 bases. Germline lookup yields CDR1 SGHNT and CDR2 YYREEE (reference sequence). This CDR3 has 17 residues. V was pared by 3 bases and J by 6 bases, with 12 bases of the junction left unmatched. In nucleotides, the CDR3 is TGTGCCAGCAGCTCAACCCAAGCGGGGGGGATTCTCAATGAGCAGTTCTTC. It specifies CASSSTQAGGILNEQFF.

The V call is TRBV6-2 or TRBV6-3, the J call TRBJ1-5, with D tentatively TRBD1 (6 bases). There are 15 residues in the CDR3. The germline V gene encodes CDR1 MNHEY and CDR2 SVGEGT. Trimming left V 0 bases short and J 5 bases short, with 11 bases between. Here the CDR3 DNA reads TGTGCCAGCAGTTACTCGGGGGCGTCGGATCAGCCCCAGCATTTT. Translated: CASSYSGASDQPQHF.

The J gene is TRBJ2-7, the V gene TRBV27, with 11 bases matching TRBD1. The V and J ends lost 3 bases and 4 bases, in that order; junction bases with no gene match: 8. This CDR3 is built from 16 residues. Germline lookup yields CDR1 MNHEY and CDR2 SMNVEV (reference sequence). For the CDR3, the DNA is TGTGCCAGCAGTTTCTCCCGGACAGGGGGCGCGTACGAGCAGTACTTC. This sequence encodes CASSFSRTGGAYEQYF.

This chain connects TRBV5-6 to TRBJ1-6, with D unresolved. Germline V lookup: CDR1 SGHDT, CDR2 YYEEEE. V shed 0 bases and J shed 8 bases, with 9 bases lying between them. This CDR3 region has 14 residues. The CDR3 nucleotides read TGTGCCAGCAGCTTGGGTCGGGAATATTCACCCCTCCACTTT. Translated: CASSLGREYSPLHF.

The chain is built from TRBV18 and TRBJ2-7, with TRBD2 matching 9 bases. Germline trimming cut 1 base from V and 5 bases from J; bases unmatched to any gene: 15. The germline gives CDR1 KGHSH, CDR2 LQKENI. The CDR3 totals 18 residues. The CDR3 reads CASSPRAPSPSGIDEQYF. CDR3 nucleotides: TGTGCCAGCTCACCACGGGCCCCAAGCCCTAGCGGGATCGACGAGCAGTACTTC.

V is TRBV3-1 (or the pseudogene TRBV3-2) and J is TRBJ1-2; 7 nucleotides align to TRBD1. The CDR3 length is 16 residues. The germline V gene encodes CDR1 LGHDT and CDR2 YNNKEL (reference sequence). Trimming took 0 bases from V and 7 from J; bases not matched to a gene: 11. CDR3 residues: CASSQERQGVSGGYTF. DNA for the CDR3: TGTGCCAGCAGCCAAGAACGGCAGGGGGTCAGCGGTGGCTACACCTTC.